This T cell receptor beta chain was documented in a study of T cells in Graves' hyperthyroidism and ophthalmopathy. Overall study results and limits: Most clonotypes expanded in thyroid above 0.001 were likewise present in blood.

This clonotype has only a few counts. What it binds is unknown. The source material, RNA transcripts, was used to amplify TCR beta CDR3 regions. The primer set for the first-round RT-PCR of the TCR CDR3 was HTBI. TCRdb reprocessed the multiplex PCR reads with MiXCR, giving one entry per CDR3 protein. This table has 450,000 to 700,000 distinct CDR3 sequences, under 60% appearing once. V was shortened by 3 bases and J by 2 bases, with 7 bases between the two germline ends. The CDR3 is 13 amino acids. Germline V lookup: CDR1 LNHNV, CDR2 YYDKDF (reference sequence). Sequenced sample: peripheral blood or thyroid tissue (not recorded which). The TCR originated in an adult woman with Graves' disease, either hyperthyroidism or ophthalmopathy (not recorded which). This chain connects TRBV15 to TRBJ1-2; D is ambiguous. CDR3 coding DNA: TGTGCCACCAGCAGGAGCGGGAACTATGGCTACACCTTC. This gives the protein CATSRSGNYGYTF.